This paragraph covers one T cell receptor (beta chain) sequence. This clone was seen just once. The specificity of this receptor is unknown. Base-call qualities are not available, and no considerably larger clone is one nucleotide away. To sequence the TCRbeta CDR3 region, genomic DNA was isolated from the sorted cells. TCRbeta CDR3 regions were sequenced using the immunoSEQ Assay. TCRdb retrieved this table from immuneACCESS and kept in-frame rearrangements only. Not all clones are present; in checked studies, unresolved V genes account for under half, and no reason is known for the remainder. The sample table records about 88,000 clones; 85% to 90% of these occur just once. About 0.2% of the sample rests with the top ten. The trial excluded patients who had a history of autoimmune disease or who were on systemic immunosuppression. In every dose cohort, peripheral blood was drawn for TCR sequencing at baseline, cycle 4 day 1, and cycle 7 day 1. Samples were obtained from an open-label, multicenter, first-in-human phase I dose-escalation trial of ivuxolimab. Adults with locally advanced or metastatic melanoma, renal cell, hepatocellular, or head and neck squamous cell carcinoma were enrolled in the trial. CD4+ and CD8+ T cells were sorted separately from peripheral blood before TCR sequencing.

The data derive from a study of OX40 agonist ivuxolimab in advanced cancers. Concerning the study at large: Ivuxolimab was an agonistic, fully human IgG2 monoclonal antibody directed against OX40 (CD134), a costimulatory receptor. Intravenous ivuxolimab was administered to patients every 2 weeks at six dose levels: 0.01, 0.1, 0.3, 1.5, 3 and 10 mg/kg. Of the approximately 50 patients in dose escalation, approximately 20 had hepatocellular carcinoma, about 15 had melanoma, 9 had renal cell carcinoma and 9 had head and neck cancer. In the dose-escalation cohort, 82.7% of patients were male, and the mean age was approximately 60 years, with a range of 23 to 79. Patients were allowed to have had prior anti-PD-1, anti-PD-L1 or anti-CTLA-4 therapy, and more than 30% of the dose-escalation patients had previously received checkpoint inhibitors. Three dose-escalation patients achieved partial responses, one with hepatocellular carcinoma and two with cutaneous melanoma. The point of sequencing TCRbeta in the periphery was to test whether ivuxolimab changed TCR sequence diversity and drove clonal T-cell expansion. The paper reports the monotherapy dose-escalation portion (N of about 47 patients) of the phase I ivuxolimab trial.

Overall results and qualifications from the work: In partial responders in the 0.1-3.0 mg/kg groups, normalized peripheral clonal expansion was found to be among the lowest, especially among CD8+ T cells. Low levels of normalized T-cell clonal expansion were also seen in some nonresponding patients. Antigen specificity was not determined for the clonally expanded peripheral T cells. After ivuxolimab, more expanded clones were found on average in CD8+ T cells than in CD4+ T cells. At doses of 0.1 to 3.0 mg/kg, clonal expansion of both CD4+ and CD8+ T cells in blood was seen between baseline and week 6.

Reading from cysteine to phenylalanine, the CDR3 counts 13 amino acids. Left in the record is the CDR3 DNA by itself, 39 bases read in frame from the first base. According to the germline V gene, CDR1 reads SGHRS and CDR2 reads YFSETQ. Trimming costs V 4 bases and J 4 bases, and their ends lie 11 bases apart. Source: CD4+ or CD8+ T cells sorted from blood, taken in a trial of the OX40 agonist ivuxolimab. Rearrangement joined TRBV5-1 to TRBJ2-5, with no D gene named confidently. The receptor was derived from an adult with an advanced solid tumor such as melanoma, head and neck, liver or kidney cancer. The DNA sequence is given as TGCGCCAGCAGCCCCCCCACGCGAGAGACCCAGTACTTC. This sequence encodes CASSPPTRETQYF.